This is a list of T cell receptor beta chains from one sample in a study of identical twins' blood T cells. MiXCR, run by TCRdb on the 5' RACE reads, gives a single entry per CDR3 protein. Of roughly 380,000 distinct CDR3 sequences in the sample, more than 25% were seen once. The material sequenced was PBMCs. These receptors all stem from a woman between 18 and 50 years old in good health. Each CDR3 is given without its conserved first and last residue.

v_gene,j_gene,CDR3aa
TRBV21-1,TRBJ2-7,ANLPGGDISYEQY
TRBV29-1,TRBJ2-6,SVERTPGANVLT
TRBV6-2/TRBV6-3,TRBJ2-1,ASRTRATYNEQF
TRBV10-3,TRBJ2-7,AISGLAGYEQY
TRBV19,TRBJ2-7,ASSIPDDASYEQY
TRBV6-5,TRBJ1-2,ASSLGGRGYT
TRBV7-9,TRBJ2-1,ASSLSLVKGSEQF
TRBV7-9,TRBJ1-2,ASSLNRGNYGYT
TRBV11-2,TRBJ2-1,ASSGWGGPSF
TRBV9,TRBJ1-1,ASSGNLGRAEAF
TRBV2,TRBJ1-1,ASSGDIAEAF
TRBV29-1,TRBJ1-1,SGARVNTEAF
TRBV2,TRBJ1-3,ASGVSPGNTIY
TRBV5-5,TRBJ2-1,AGHPLAGDNNEQF
TRBV3-1,TRBJ2-1,ASSPGDIYNEQF
TRBV28,TRBJ1-5,AIGQGAGNQPQH
TRBV11-3,TRBJ2-3,ASSVSPYSPDTQY
TRBV7-2,TRBJ1-4,ASSRQGRGEKLF
TRBV4-3,TRBJ2-6,ASRIKGSGQGASGANVLT
TRBV12-3/TRBV12-4,TRBJ2-1,ASSFLDEQF
TRBV6-6,TRBJ1-2,ASSPPGSGYT
TRBV27,TRBJ1-1,ASSFGWNTEAF
TRBV5-6,TRBJ1-1,ASSWGRGTEAF
TRBV20-1,TRBJ2-7,SARPPTGMSYEQY
TRBV20-1,TRBJ1-5,RALPPGCNQPQH
TRBV18,TRBJ1-1,ASKPTGGYEAF
TRBV11-1,TRBJ2-5,ASSLLSWEETQY
TRBV18,TRBJ1-5,ASSRQGTLGNQPQH
TRBV4-1,TRBJ2-2,ASSQELGSTGELF
TRBV25-1,TRBJ2-2,ASIETDTGELF
TRBV20-1,TRBJ1-2,SARGAGLYGYT
TRBV5-6,TRBJ2-2,ASLAGGELF
TRBV11-3,TRBJ1-1,ASSPGGSGHTEAF
TRBV11-2,TRBJ2-7,ASSLEGLQSSYEQY
TRBV7-6,TRBJ1-1,ATSSGSPNTEAF
TRBV20-1,TRBJ2-1,SATDRVYNEQF
TRBV19,TRBJ1-4,ASSMTGWLF
TRBV3-1,TRBJ2-1,ASSWTSGAYNEQF
TRBV27,TRBJ1-1,ASSLSRPGAGTEAF
TRBV5-1,TRBJ1-2,ANSLGAANYGYT
TRBV29-1,TRBJ1-5,SVGQYNQPQH
TRBV29-1,TRBJ2-1,SGDSNYNEQF